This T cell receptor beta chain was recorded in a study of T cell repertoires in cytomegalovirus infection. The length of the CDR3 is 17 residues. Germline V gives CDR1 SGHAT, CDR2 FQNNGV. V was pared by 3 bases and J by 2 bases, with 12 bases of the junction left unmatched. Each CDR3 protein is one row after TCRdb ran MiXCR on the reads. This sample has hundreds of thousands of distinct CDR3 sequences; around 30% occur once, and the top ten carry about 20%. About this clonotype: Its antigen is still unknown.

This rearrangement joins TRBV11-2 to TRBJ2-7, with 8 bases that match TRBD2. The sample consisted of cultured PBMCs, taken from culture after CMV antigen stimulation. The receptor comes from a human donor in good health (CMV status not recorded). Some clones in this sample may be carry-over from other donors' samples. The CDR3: CASSFPPIGREAYEQYF. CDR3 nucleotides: TGTGCCAGCAGCTTCCCCCCGATTGGGCGGGAGGCCTACGAGCAGTACTTC. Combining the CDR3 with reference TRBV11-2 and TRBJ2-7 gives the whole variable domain EAGVAQSPRYKIIEKRQSVAFWCNPISGHATLYWYQQILGQGPKLLIQFQNNGVVDDSQLPKDRFSAERLKGVDSTLKIQPAKLEDSAVYLCASSFPPIGREAYEQYFGPGTRLTVT.